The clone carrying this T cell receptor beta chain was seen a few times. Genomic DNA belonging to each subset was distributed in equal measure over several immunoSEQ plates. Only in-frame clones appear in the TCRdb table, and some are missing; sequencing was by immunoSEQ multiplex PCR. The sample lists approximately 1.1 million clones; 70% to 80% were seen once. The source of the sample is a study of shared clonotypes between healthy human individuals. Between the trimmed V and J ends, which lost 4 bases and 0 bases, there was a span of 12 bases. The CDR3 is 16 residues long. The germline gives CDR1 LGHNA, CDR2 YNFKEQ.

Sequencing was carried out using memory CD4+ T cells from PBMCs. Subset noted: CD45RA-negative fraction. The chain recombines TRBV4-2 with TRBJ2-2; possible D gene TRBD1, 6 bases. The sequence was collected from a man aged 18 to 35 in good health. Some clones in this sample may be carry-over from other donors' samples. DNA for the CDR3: TGTGCCAGCAGCCTTTCAGGGACAACGAACACCGGGGAGCTGTTTTTT. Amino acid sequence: CASSLSGTTNTGELFF.